This T cell receptor beta chain was sequenced during a study of blood T cell repertoires in COVID-19. In the study overall: Material from acute and convalescent COVID-19 was sourced from the United States, Italy and Spain. T cells, B-cell-depleted T cells, or PBMCs supplied cDNA or gDNA.

The germline V gene encodes CDR1 KGHDR and CDR2 SFDVKD. The CDR3 has 17 residues. Trimming took 6 bases from V and 5 from J, leaving 22 bases between them. Study processing details: Amplification from reference gene primers served as the basis for estimated nucleated cell counts. Clones were read by immunoSEQ multiplex PCR, and TCRdb kept only the in-frame ones, dropping some. The V and J calls and clone size were taken over from that table, and D and trimming were inferred from the DNA. The data show around 200,000 clones, about 83% seen once. This sequence originates from a woman in her thirties or forties with active or convalescent COVID-19. Sequenced input: peripheral blood. The chain uses TRBV24-1 and TRBJ2-1; D may be TRBD2 (5 bases). CDR3: CATSRSLTRPDNNEQFF. CDR3 sequence (DNA): TGTGCCACCAGTCGCAGCCTAACTAGGCCCGATAACAATGAGCAGTTCTTC.